These 24 T cell receptor beta chains were all obtained from the same sample, sequenced in a study of tissue T cells after allogeneic stem cell transplantation. Data came from immunoSEQ multiplex PCR; TCRdb stores just in-frame clones and leaves some out. Of roughly 9,000 clones listed, approximately 70% are singletons. The specimen comprised tissue from the stomach, sampled at autopsy. These receptors originate from a male donor at least 60 years old with lung cancer.

This clone has a handful of counts. The J gene is TRBJ2-6, the V gene TRBV28; D is possibly TRBD1 (5 bases). The CDR3 sequence is 17 residues long. Germline loops: CDR1 MDHEN, CDR2 SYDVKM. The V end lost 4 bases, the J end lost 4 bases, and 17 bases lay between the germline ends. The CDR3 spells CASSSLSGRQGANVLTF. Here the CDR3 DNA reads TGTGCCAGCAGTTCACTGTCGGGTCGACAGGGGGCCAACGTCCTGACTTTC.

V gene TRBV7-9 combines with J gene TRBJ2-1; perhaps TRBD2 as D (6 bases). V was trimmed by 5 bases and J by 4 bases, leaving 21 bases between them. This CDR3 region has 17 residues. Per the germline V gene, CDR1 is SEHNR and CDR2 is FQNEAQ (reference sequence). The CDR3 DNA is TGTGCCAGCAGCCCCCCGGCGGGTGGGAGCGGGTACAATGAGCAGTTCTTC. Amino acids: CASSPPAGGSGYNEQFF.

The J gene is TRBJ1-1, the V gene TRBV18; D gene ambiguous. Deletions cut 5 bases from V and 0 bases from J, with 4 bases between. The CDR3 contains 12 residues. Germline V gives CDR1 KGHSH, CDR2 LQKENI. The CDR3 nucleotides read TGTGCCAGCTCAGCGTTGAACACTGAAGCTTTCTTT. Amino acids: CASSALNTEAFF.

The gene calls are TRBV2 and TRBJ2-3, with D hard to call. V shed 6 bases and J shed 1 base, with 14 bases lying between them. Germline V gene sequence: CDR1 SNHLY, CDR2 FYNNEI. This CDR3 is built from 15 residues. The CDR3 region has the DNA TGTGCCAGCAGGACCGGGTCCCTCGGCACAGATACGCAGTATTTT. It is translated as CASRTGSLGTDTQYF.

Judged by abundance, this clone is medium-sized. DNA for the CDR3: TGTGCCAGCAGCCCCGCGGGGAAAGCCTACGAGCAGTACTTC. Protein product: CASSPAGKAYEQYF. This sequence joins TRBV14 and TRBJ2-7, with D possibly matching TRBD2 (6 bases). CDR1 is SGHDN and CDR2 is FVKESK in the germline V gene. Trimming cost V 4 bases and J 2 bases, with 12 bases left between them. The CDR3 is made up of 14 amino acids.

This sequence joins TRBV7-8 and TRBJ2-7; no clear D gene. The CDR3 extends over 12 amino acids. Germline CDR1 and CDR2: SGHVS and FQNEAQ. V was pared by 5 bases and J by 0 bases, with 5 bases between. The CDR3 sequence is CASSPTSYEQYF. CDR3 nucleotide sequence: TGTGCCAGCAGCCCGACCTCCTACGAGCAGTACTTC. Based on the CDR3 plus reference TRBV7-8 and TRBJ2-7, the full variable domain is GAGVSQSPRYKVAKRGQDVALRCDPISGHVSLFWYQQALGQGPEFLTYFQNEAQLDKSGLPSDRFFAERPEGSVSTLKIQRTQQEDSAVYLCASSPTSYEQYFGPGTRLTVT.

The V and J genes are TRBV7-2 and TRBJ2-7; D gene ambiguous. V gave up 3 bases and J gave up 0 bases, with 6 bases separating them. Germline V gene data show CDR1 as SGHTA and CDR2 as FQGNSA. This CDR3 spans 13 amino acids. CDR3 sequence (DNA): TGTGCCAGCAGCTTCTATTCCTCCTACGAGCAGTACTTC. Translated: CASSFYSSYEQYF.

Written as DNA, the CDR3 is TGCGCCAGCAGCCAAGATTCGGGGACAGGGCATAGGTCCTACGAGCAGTACTTC. Translation gives CASSQDSGTGHRSYEQYF. The gene calls are TRBV4-1 and TRBJ2-7; 9 nucleotides line up with TRBD1. J lost 1 base, V lost 0 bases, and 10 bases had no gene match. The CDR3 runs to 18 residues. The V gene's germline CDR1 is MGHRA and CDR2 YSYEKL.

This chain connects TRBV29-1 to TRBJ1-5; 10 bases line up with TRBD1. With V trimmed by 6 bases and J by 6 bases, 8 bases remained unmatched. The germline V gene encodes CDR1 SQVTM and CDR2 ANQGSEA. The CDR3 is 14 amino acids. The CDR3 DNA is TGCAGCGTCATGGACAGGGGGAGGACTCAGCCCCAGCATTTT. It translates to CSVMDRGRTQPQHF.

The V call is TRBV2, the J call TRBJ2-4; D is ambiguous. Germline V gene lookup returns CDR1 SNHLY and CDR2 FYNNEI. V shed 1 base and J shed 1 base, with 8 bases lying between them. CDR3 length: 15 residues. In DNA, the CDR3 is TGTGCCAGCAGTGAAGGAGTTCGGGCCAAAAACATTCAGTACTTC. Its translation: CASSEGVRAKNIQYF. Using reference TRBV2 and TRBJ2-4 for the parts outside the CDR3, the full variable domain is EPEVTQTPSHQVTQMGQEVILRCVPISNHLYFYWYRQILGQKVEFLVSFYNNEISEKSEIFDDQFSVERPDGSNFTLKIRSTKLEDSAMYFCASSEGVRAKNIQYFGAGTRLSVL.

This clone was detected a few times. The V gene is TRBV21-1, the J gene TRBJ1-5; TRBD1, the D gene given by the table, was not confirmed from the DNA. TRBV21-1 is described as a pseudogene. The CDR3 sequence is 16 residues long. The CDR3 loop is CATSRDRGRGDQPQHF. The CDR3 DNA is TGTGCCACCTCCCGGGACAGGGGGCGCGGAGATCAGCCCCAGCATTTT.

The J gene is TRBJ1-1, the V gene TRBV5-4; the D gene is possibly TRBD1 (6 bases). Germline V gene sequence: CDR1 SGHNT, CDR2 YYREEE (reference sequence). The ends were cut back, 4 bases at V and 7 bases at J, with 23 bases in the middle. The CDR3 contains 16 residues. This chain's CDR3 is CASSVDRLGGVGEAFF. CDR3 nucleotide sequence: TGTGCCAGCAGCGTCGACAGGTTGGGTGGTGTTGGTGAAGCTTTCTTT.

This clone is classed as medium-sized. V is TRBV29-1 and J is TRBJ2-1; possibly TRBD2 for D (5 bases). Per the germline V gene, CDR1 is SQVTM and CDR2 is ANQGSEA. The CDR3 spans 16 residues. V lost 2 bases and J lost 1, with 15 bases in between. DNA for the CDR3: TGCAGCGTTGAAAGCCCCACGAGGGCGTCCTACAATGAGCAGTTCTTC. Amino acids: CSVESPTRASYNEQFF.

The V gene is TRBV28, the J gene TRBJ1-2, with a possible D match to TRBD1 (6 bases). V gave up 4 bases and J gave up 4 bases, with 16 bases separating them. CDR1 MDHEN and CDR2 SYDVKM come from the germline V gene. The CDR3 has 15 residues. The CDR3 protein is CASSSSLGAGYGYTF. For the CDR3, the DNA is TGTGCCAGCAGTTCCTCGCTGGGGGCGGGCTATGGCTACACCTTC.

The V and J genes are TRBV5-1 and TRBJ2-5, with D possibly being TRBD2 (6 bases). The V gene lost 5 bases and the J gene lost 7 bases, with 9 bases spanning the gap. The CDR3 covers 11 residues. Germline V gives CDR1 SGHRS, CDR2 YFSETQ. CDR3 coding DNA: TGCGCCAGCAGGGCGGAGGGGACCCAGTACTTC. This codes for CASRAEGTQYF.

This clone appeared a few times. This chain uses TRBV28 with TRBJ2-2, with 8 bases fitting TRBD1. The V gene's germline CDR1 is MDHEN and CDR2 SYDVKM. V was pared by 4 bases and J by 1 base, with 8 bases of the junction left unmatched. The CDR3 is made up of 17 amino acids. This chain's CDR3 is CASSSPGGRGNTGELFF. The CDR3 nucleotides are TGTGCCAGCAGTTCCCCAGGGGGCCGAGGGAACACCGGGGAGCTGTTTTTT.

The chain links TRBV7-8 to TRBJ2-4; 7 bases fit TRBD1. The CDR3 loop spans 16 amino acids. CDR1 and CDR2 (germline): SGHVS, FQNEAQ. J lost 0 bases, V lost 1 base, and 3 bases had no gene match. CDR3 nucleotides: TGTGCCAGCAGCTTAGAAGGGGGCGCAGCCAAAAACATTCAGTACTTC. Its translation: CASSLEGGAAKNIQYF.

The CDR3 region is CASGYSSYNEQFF. In nucleotides, the CDR3 is TGTGCCAGCGGGTACAGCTCCTACAATGAGCAGTTCTTC. This sequence joins TRBV6-5 and TRBJ2-1; the D is unclear. This CDR3 contains 13 residues. Germline V lookup: CDR1 MNHEY, CDR2 SVGAGI. With 8 bases removed from V and 0 bases from J, the gap between germline ends came to 8 bases.

The chain is built from TRBV6-5 and TRBJ1-5; tentatively, D is TRBD1 (5 bases). Germline CDR1 MNHEY, CDR2 SVGAGI. The ends were cut back, 5 bases at V and 2 bases at J, with 13 bases in the middle. CDR3 length: 15 residues. The CDR3 sequence is CASSTMGVGNQPQHF. CDR3 DNA sequence: TGTGCCAGCAGTACCATGGGGGTCGGCAATCAGCCCCAGCATTTT.

V is TRBV30 and J is TRBJ2-7; a possible D gene is TRBD2 (6 bases). With 0 bases removed from V and 6 bases from J, the gap between germline ends came to 18 bases. Germline V gene data show CDR1 as GTSNPN and CDR2 as SVGIG (reference sequence). This CDR3 is built from 15 residues. CDR3 sequence (DNA): TGTGCCTGGAGTGTCTATCGGGGAGGTAGCCTCGAGCAGTACTTC. Protein product: CAWSVYRGGSLEQYF.

The V and J genes are TRBV29-1 and TRBJ2-2; 8 positions match TRBD1. The CDR3 has 15 amino acids. V trimming: 6 bases; J trimming: 4 bases; junction bases outside the gene matches: 10. The germline V gene encodes CDR1 SQVTM and CDR2 ANQGSEA. CDR3 DNA sequence: TGCAGCGTGTCTCAAGGGACAGGAGTCACCGGGGAGCTGTTTTTT. Amino acids: CSVSQGTGVTGELFF.

This chain joins TRBV6-4 and TRBJ2-2; D remains ambiguous. Germline V gene data show CDR1 as MRHNA and CDR2 as SNTAGT. The CDR3 sequence is 12 residues long. Trimming removed 4 bases at V and 7 bases at J, with 7 bases between. CDR3 DNA sequence: TGTGCCAGCAGTGGATGGGACGGGGAGCTGTTTTTT. This gives the protein CASSGWDGELFF.

The chain carries TRBV12-3 or TRBV12-4 and TRBJ2-7, with D possibly TRBD2 on 7 matching bases. The length of the CDR3 is 13 residues. Trimming cost V 6 bases and J 3 bases, with 12 bases left between them. The CDR3 region has the DNA TGTGCCAGCAGCCCGGGGGGCATCTACGAGCAGTACTTC. The encoded protein is CASSPGGIYEQYF.

This chain uses TRBV7-6 with TRBJ2-7, with D possibly being TRBD2 (6 bases). This CDR3 region has 15 residues. Trimming stripped 2 bases from V and 6 bases from J, with 17 bases between. Germline V gives CDR1 SGHVS, CDR2 FNYEAQ. CDR3 loop: CASSLSGGPGTEQYF. The DNA for the CDR3 is TGTGCCAGCAGCTTATCAGGAGGGCCAGGTACCGAGCAGTACTTC.